Each of the 29 T cell receptor beta chains below was sequenced from the same sample in a study of shared clonotypes between healthy human individuals. In the naive CD8 group, cells lacked CD45RO and were positively selected for CCR7, so terminally differentiated effector memory CD45RA+ cells were left out. Here immunoSEQ multiplex PCR was the method, and the copy in TCRdb shows in-frame clones only, minus some. Of about 2.1 million clones in the sample, around 93% are singletons; the top ten hold under 2%. Specimen: naive CD8+ T cells from PBMCs. Receptor source: a man aged 18 to 30 in good health. Some clones in this sample may be carry-over from other donors' samples.

This chain connects TRBV5-6 to TRBJ2-1; 13 nucleotides align to TRBD2. V lost 5 bases, J lost 5 bases, and 4 bases stayed unmatched. This CDR3 contains 15 residues. Germline values: CDR1 SGHDT, CDR2 YYEEEE. CDR3 in DNA: TGTGCCAGCAGTCCACTAGCGGGAGGGAACAATGAGCAGTTCTTC. It yields the protein CASSPLAGGNNEQFF. The variable domain in full, with the rest retrieved from reference TRBV5-6 and TRBJ2-1, is DAGVTQSPTHLIKTRGQQVTLRCSPKSGHDTVSWYQQALGQGPQFIFQYYEEEERQRGNFPDRFSGHQFPNYSSELNVNALLLGDSALYLCASSPLAGGNNEQFFGPGTRLTVL.

The J gene is TRBJ2-1, the V gene TRBV5-1; 8 nucleotides align to TRBD2. The CDR3 extends over 18 amino acids. CDR1 is SGHRS, CDR2 YFSETQ, per germline. V shed 3 bases, J shed 4 bases, and the junction held 15 bases outside the gene matches. CDR3 in amino acids: CASSSESTGGPRYNEQFF. For the CDR3, the DNA is TGCGCCAGCAGCTCCGAGTCAACGGGAGGGCCAAGATACAATGAGCAGTTCTTC.

The chain recombines TRBV28 with TRBJ2-5; maybe TRBD2 (5 bases). The germline V and J ends were trimmed by 2 bases and 7 bases, with 11 bases remaining between them. Germline lookup yields CDR1 MDHEN and CDR2 SYDVKM. The CDR3 runs to 13 residues. This CDR3 reads CASSLVVRGTQYF. Written as DNA, the CDR3 is TGTGCCAGCAGTTTAGTGGTTCGGGGGACCCAGTACTTC.

The J gene is TRBJ1-2, the V gene TRBV9; tentative D call: TRBD1 (5 bases). CDR3 length: 17 residues. CDR1 and CDR2 from the germline V gene are SGDLS and YYNGEE. Trimming pared 3 bases from V and 2 bases from J, leaving 20 bases between. CDR3: CASSDHPGPAPNYGYTF. The CDR3 bases are TGTGCCAGCAGCGATCATCCGGGGCCCGCTCCGAACTATGGCTACACCTTC.

The chain is built from TRBV21-1 and TRBJ2-3; TRBD2 reflects the table's D call only, with no check against the DNA. TRBV21-1 is recorded as a pseudogene. The CDR3 sequence is 16 residues long. CDR3 in DNA: TGTGCCAGCAGCGACTACGGGACTAGCGACGGGGATACGCAGTATTTT. The encoded protein is CASSDYGTSDGDTQYF.

The V call is TRBV19, the J call TRBJ2-3; unclear D gene. V was clipped by 3 bases and J by 0 bases, with 13 bases between them. CDR1 LNHDA and CDR2 SQIVND come from the germline V gene (reference sequence). The CDR3 is made up of 16 amino acids. The CDR3 is CASSIQAAISTDTQYF. The CDR3 DNA reads TGTGCCAGTAGTATTCAGGCGGCAATAAGCACAGATACGCAGTATTTT.

This chain links TRBV6-1 with TRBJ2-7; D perhaps matches TRBD1 (5 bases). Trimming cost V 4 bases and J 3 bases, with 25 bases left between them. This CDR3 has 18 residues. Germline V lookup: CDR1 MNHNS, CDR2 SASEGT. CDR3 loop: CASSVVAIRVRAFYEQYF. The DNA of the CDR3 is TGTGCCAGCAGTGTAGTGGCGATCCGCGTCAGGGCATTCTACGAGCAGTACTTC.

The chain carries TRBV14 and TRBJ2-7; 8 bases fit TRBD2. The J segment lost 4 bases and the V segment lost 4 bases, leaving 15 bases of the junction unmatched. The V gene's germline CDR1 is SGHDN and CDR2 FVKESK. CDR3 length: 17 amino acids. The CDR3 region is CASSRAGVVLGQYEQYF. CDR3 DNA: TGTGCCAGCAGCCGAGCGGGAGTAGTACTGGGTCAATACGAGCAGTACTTC. Drawing the rest from reference TRBV14 and TRBJ2-7, the complete variable domain is EAGVTQFPSHSVIEKGQTVTLRCDPISGHDNLYWYRRVMGKEIKFLLHFVKESKQDESGMPNNRFLAERTGGTYSTLKVQPAELEDSGVYFCASSRAGVVLGQYEQYFGPGTRLTVT.

This chain uses TRBV27 with TRBJ2-1, with D possibly TRBD1 on 5 matching bases. This CDR3 has 13 amino acids. CDR1 is MNHEY and CDR2 is SMNVEV in the germline V gene (reference sequence). The V and J ends lost 3 bases and 7 bases respectively, with 10 bases between them. CDR3 sequence (DNA): TGTGCCAGCAGTTTGATTCAGGGAAATGAGCAGTTCTTC. The encoded protein is CASSLIQGNEQFF.

The chain employs TRBV4-3 and TRBJ2-2, with D unclear. Per germline, CDR1 LGHNA and CDR2 YSLEER. This CDR3 contains 13 residues. V lost 4 bases, J lost 10 bases, and 13 bases lay in between. The CDR3 DNA sequence: TGCGCCAGCAGCCCCCTTCTAGGATCGGAGCTGTTTTTT. It specifies CASSPLLGSELFF.

This chain links TRBV10-3 with TRBJ1-1; D is unresolved. CDR1 ENHRY and CDR2 SYGVKD come from the germline V gene. With 6 bases removed from V and 5 bases from J, the gap between germline ends came to 13 bases. The CDR3 spans 13 residues. CDR3 amino acids: CAIRLLLGTEAFF. The CDR3, as DNA: TGTGCCATCAGGCTCCTCCTTGGGACTGAAGCTTTCTTT.

The J gene is TRBJ1-3, the V gene TRBV10-2; the D is unclear. Trimming took 0 bases from V and 0 from J, leaving 9 bases between them. Per germline, CDR1 WSHSY and CDR2 SAAADI. The CDR3 is 16 amino acids. CDR3 coding DNA: TGCGCCAGCAGTGAGTCACCGACCCACTCTGGAAACACCATATATTTT. Its translation: CASSESPTHSGNTIYF.

This rearrangement joins TRBV6-5 to TRBJ2-5; D uncertain. Germline CDR1 is MNHEY and CDR2 is SVGAGI. CDR3 length: 13 residues. Trimming stripped 6 bases from V and 0 bases from J, with 8 bases between. CDR3 sequence: CASSRGNQETQYF. CDR3 DNA sequence: TGTGCCAGCAGCCGCGGCAACCAAGAGACCCAGTACTTC.

This chain joins TRBV10-3 and TRBJ1-1; a weak D match, TRBD1 (5 bases). This CDR3 comprises 17 residues. Germline V gene lookup returns CDR1 ENHRY and CDR2 SYGVKD. Trimming pared 6 bases from V and 4 bases from J, leaving 24 bases between. The CDR3 protein is CAISLAPTGVGSTEAFF. DNA for the CDR3: TGTGCCATCAGCCTTGCCCCTACAGGCGTCGGGAGCACTGAAGCTTTCTTT.

The V and J genes are TRBV5-6 and TRBJ2-7, with TRBD2 identical over 7 bases. The trim removed 4 bases at V and 2 bases at J, leaving 3 bases unmatched. Germline V gene sequence: CDR1 SGHDT, CDR2 YYEEEE. CDR3 size: 13 residues. The CDR3 sequence is CASSRGTTYEQYF. DNA for the CDR3: TGTGCCAGCAGCCGCGGGACTACCTACGAGCAGTACTTC.

With respect to this clone: Other DNA variants within this sample encode the same CDR3. The chain combines TRBV9 with TRBJ2-1; D might be TRBD2 (5 bases). The CDR3 is made up of 12 amino acids. The V and J ends lost 2 bases and 7 bases respectively, with 7 bases between them. CDR1 SGDLS and CDR2 YYNGEE come from the germline V gene. The CDR3 here is CASSVGENEQFF. Here the CDR3 DNA reads TGTGCCAGCAGCGTTGGGGAGAATGAGCAGTTCTTC.

The rearrangement uses TRBV11-2 and TRBJ2-7; weak D call: TRBD1 (6 bases). Trimming stripped 9 bases from V and 1 base from J, with 16 bases between. The germline V gene has CDR1 SGHAT and CDR2 FQNNGV. The CDR3 contains 14 residues. The CDR3 loop reads CASRESTGSYEQYF. CDR3 bases: TGTGCCAGTCGAGAAAGCACAGGGTCCTACGAGCAGTACTTC.

The sample holds a few counts of this clone. This chain links TRBV29-1 with TRBJ1-1; D remains ambiguous. CDR3 length equals 10 residues. The germline V gene has CDR1 SQVTM and CDR2 ANQGSEA. Trimming pared 5 bases from V and 6 bases from J, leaving 7 bases between. This CDR3 reads CSVPAPEAFF. As DNA, the CDR3 is TGCAGCGTTCCTGCCCCTGAAGCTTTCTTT.

Remarks on this clone: The sample holds other DNA sequences that translate to the same CDR3. V gene TRBV5-6 combines with J gene TRBJ2-7; 8 bases agree with TRBD2. CDR1 and CDR2 (germline): SGHDT, YYEEEE. The CDR3 is 13 residues long. The V segment lost 3 bases and the J segment 3 bases; nucleotides outside the gene matches: 2. The DNA of the CDR3 is TGTGCCAGCAGCTCGGGGGGGAGCTACGAGCAGTACTTC. Translated, it gives CASSSGGSYEQYF.

The chain links TRBV7-2 to TRBJ2-5; D gene unclear. The ends were cut back, 5 bases at V and 1 base at J, with 17 bases in the middle. This CDR3 spans 16 amino acids. Germline V gives CDR1 SGHTA, CDR2 FQGNSA. CDR3 region: CASSPPRVSLQETQYF. CDR3 nucleotides: TGTGCCAGCAGCCCCCCTCGGGTCAGCCTCCAAGAGACCCAGTACTTC.

The CDR3 reads CASSFGEYEQYF. The DNA for the CDR3 is TGTGCCAGCAGCTTTGGGGAGTACGAGCAGTACTTC. The chain uses TRBV5-6 and TRBJ2-7, with TRBD2 as a possible D gene (5 bases). The germline V gene has CDR1 SGHDT and CDR2 YYEEEE. There are 12 residues in the CDR3. Trimming stripped 2 bases from V and 4 bases from J, with 7 bases between.

The gene calls are TRBV29-1 and TRBJ2-4, with D possibly TRBD2 on 6 matching bases. CDR1 and CDR2 (germline): SQVTM, ANQGSEA. This CDR3 contains 13 residues. V gave up 3 bases and J gave up 2 bases, with 8 bases separating them. CDR3 region: CSVEGGSKNIQYF. The CDR3 bases are TGCAGCGTTGAGGGGGGATCCAAAAACATTCAGTACTTC.

This chain links TRBV27 with TRBJ1-2, with TRBD1 identical over 8 bases. Germline loops: CDR1 MNHEY, CDR2 SMNVEV (reference sequence). V shed 5 bases and J 4 bases; nucleotides not matched to a gene: 6. The CDR3 consists of 14 residues. The CDR3: CASSDGQGVYGYTF. The DNA of the CDR3 is TGTGCCAGCAGTGACGGACAGGGAGTCTATGGCTACACCTTC.

This chain joins TRBV7-3 and TRBJ2-2; 7 nucleotides align to TRBD1. Germline trimming cut 5 bases from V and 3 bases from J; bases unmatched to any gene: 12. The CDR3 covers 17 residues. The V gene's germline CDR1 is SGHTA and CDR2 FQGTGA. This chain's CDR3 is CASSRPTGNEDTGELFF. The DNA for the CDR3 is TGTGCCAGCAGCCGCCCGACAGGGAACGAGGACACCGGGGAGCTGTTTTTT. Variable domain in full (rest from reference TRBV7-3 and TRBJ2-2): GAGVSQTPSNKVTEKGKYVELRCDPISGHTALYWYRQSLGQGPEFLIYFQGTGAADDSGLPNDRFFAVRPEGSVSTLKIQRTERGDSAVYLCASSRPTGNEDTGELFFGEGSRLTVL.

On this clone: The junction shows a germline mismatch at one end, possibly a read error. V usage is TRBV7-9 and J usage is TRBJ1-2; tentatively, D is TRBD1 (5 bases). The CDR3 loop spans 11 amino acids. The germline CDR1 and CDR2 sequences are SEHNR and FQNEAQ (reference sequence). CDR3 nucleotide sequence: TGTGCCAGCAGCTTTCAGGGCCGGGGCGCCTTC. Its protein product is CASSFQGRGAF.

This chain connects TRBV27 to TRBJ2-7, with D perhaps TRBD1 or TRBD2 (6 bases each). This CDR3 spans 14 amino acids. CDR1 is MNHEY, CDR2 SMNVEV, per germline (reference sequence). Between the trimmed V and J ends, which lost 2 bases and 6 bases, there was a span of 14 bases. CDR3 DNA: TGTGCCAGCAGTTTACGGGGGCGAAGCGGCGAGCAGTACTTC. Its translation: CASSLRGRSGEQYF.

The genes are TRBV28 and TRBJ2-2, with D possibly TRBD2 on 6 matching bases. In germline, CDR1 is MDHEN, CDR2 SYDVKM. Deletions cut 5 bases from V and 5 bases from J, with 18 bases between. This CDR3 is 16 amino acids long. The DNA of the CDR3 is TGTGCCAGCAGTCTTGGGCAGGGACTTTTGACCGGGGAGCTGTTTTTT. As protein: CASSLGQGLLTGELFF.

The gene calls are TRBV9 and TRBJ1-5, with TRBD1 matching over 7 bases. The V and J ends lost 2 bases and 0 bases, in that order; junction bases with no gene match: 23. Per germline, CDR1 SGDLS and CDR2 YYNGEE. This CDR3 has 22 residues. The CDR3 reads CASSVRGPTGDYHSHSNQPQHF. CDR3 DNA: TGTGCCAGCAGCGTTAGGGGCCCCACAGGGGACTACCATTCTCATAGCAATCAGCCCCAGCATTTT.

The J gene is TRBJ1-4, the V gene TRBV27; D may be TRBD1 (5 bases). Trimming shortened V by 3 bases and J by 8 bases, and 13 bases separated the two germline ends. Per the germline V gene, CDR1 is MNHEY and CDR2 is SMNVEV (reference sequence). The CDR3 totals 14 residues. The DNA of the CDR3 is TGTGCCAGCAGTTTTGGGCAGGGATACGAAAAACTGTTTTTT. Protein product: CASSFGQGYEKLFF.